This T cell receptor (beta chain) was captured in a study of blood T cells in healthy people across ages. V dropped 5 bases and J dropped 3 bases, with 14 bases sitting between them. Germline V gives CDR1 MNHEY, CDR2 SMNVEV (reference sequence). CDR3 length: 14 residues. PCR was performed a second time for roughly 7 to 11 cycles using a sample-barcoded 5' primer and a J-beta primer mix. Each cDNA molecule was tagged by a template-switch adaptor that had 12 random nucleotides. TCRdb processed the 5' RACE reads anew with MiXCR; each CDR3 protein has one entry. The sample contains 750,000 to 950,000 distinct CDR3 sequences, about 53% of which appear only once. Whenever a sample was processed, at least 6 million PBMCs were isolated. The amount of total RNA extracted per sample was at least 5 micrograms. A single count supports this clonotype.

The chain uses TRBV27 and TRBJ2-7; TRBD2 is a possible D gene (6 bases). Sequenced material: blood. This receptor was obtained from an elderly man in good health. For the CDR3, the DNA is TGTGCCAGCAGTAACCTAATGCGGGACTACGAGCAGTACTTC. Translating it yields CASSNLMRDYEQYF.